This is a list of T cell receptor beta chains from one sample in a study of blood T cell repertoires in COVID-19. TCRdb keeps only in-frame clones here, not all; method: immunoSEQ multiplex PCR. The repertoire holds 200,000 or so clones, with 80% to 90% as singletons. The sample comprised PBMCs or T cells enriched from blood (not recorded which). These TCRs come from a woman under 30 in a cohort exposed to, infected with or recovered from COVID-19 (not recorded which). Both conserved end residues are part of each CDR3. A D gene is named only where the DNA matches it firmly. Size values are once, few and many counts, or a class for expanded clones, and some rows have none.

CDR3: CATTWGIGNQPQHF
DNA: TGTGCCACCACGTGGGGCATCGGCAATCAGCCCCAGCATTTT
D: -
J: TRBJ1-5
size: -
V: TRBV28

CDR3: CATSDPSNTEAFF
DNA: TGTGCCACCAGTGATCCTTCGAACACTGAAGCTTTCTTT
D: -
J: TRBJ1-1
size: -
V: TRBV24-1

CDR3: CASNLMGGGPANTEAFF
DNA: TGTGCCAGCAACCTCATGGGGGGAGGTCCAGCGAACACTGAAGCTTTCTTT
D: -
J: TRBJ1-1
size: -
V: TRBV28

CDR3: CASSDAGLSYEQYF
DNA: TGTGCCAGCAGTGATGCAGGACTCTCCTACGAGCAGTACTTC
D: -
J: TRBJ2-7
size: once
V: TRBV2

CDR3: CASSLEGVRNQPQHF
DNA: TGTGCCAGCTCACTAGAAGGGGTAAGGAATCAGCCCCAGCATTTT
D: -
J: TRBJ1-5
size: -
V: TRBV18

CDR3: CASSSLEAVEQFF
DNA: TGTGCCAGCAGCTCCCTGGAGGCCGTTGAGCAGTTCTTC
D: -
J: TRBJ2-1
size: -
V: TRBV7-9

CDR3: CASSLEGQGLYEQYF
DNA: TGTGCCAGCAGCTTGGAGGGTCAGGGTCTCTACGAGCAGTACTTC
D: -
J: TRBJ2-7
size: -
V: TRBV5-5

CDR3: CASSAQGEAGNTIYF
DNA: TGTGCCAGCTCTGCACAGGGGGAAGCTGGAAACACCATATATTTT
D: TRBD1
J: TRBJ1-3
size: -
V: TRBV18

CDR3: CASSKAQAEKLFF
DNA: TGTGCCAGCAGCAAAGCACAGGCCGAAAAACTGTTTTTT
D: -
J: TRBJ1-4
size: -
V: TRBV11-2

CDR3: CASSVQGANEKLFF
DNA: TGTGCCAGTAGTGTACAGGGAGCTAATGAAAAACTGTTTTTT
D: -
J: TRBJ1-4
size: -
V: TRBV19

CDR3: CASSRTGPSTDTQYF
DNA: TGTGCCAGCAGCCGGACAGGGCCTAGCACAGATACGCAGTATTTT
D: TRBD1
J: TRBJ2-3
size: -
V: TRBV7-9

CDR3: CASSLSQGTNEKLFF
DNA: TGTGCCAGCAGTTTATCCCAGGGAACTAATGAAAAACTGTTTTTT
D: -
J: TRBJ1-4
size: -
V: TRBV27

CDR3: CASSGSRTSVSYEQYF
DNA: TGTGCCAGCAGTGGATCAAGGACTAGCGTCTCCTACGAGCAGTACTTC
D: TRBD2
J: TRBJ2-7
size: -
V: TRBV28

CDR3: CASSRAADRGVTEAFF
DNA: TGTGCCAGTAGTAGGGCGGCGGACAGGGGAGTCACTGAAGCTTTCTTT
D: TRBD1
J: TRBJ1-1
size: -
V: TRBV19

CDR3: CASSPGTSIYEQYF
DNA: TGTGCCAGCAGCCCCGGGACTAGCATCTACGAGCAGTACTTC
D: TRBD2
J: TRBJ2-7
size: -
V: TRBV5-6

CDR3: CASSEVGGPYEQYF
DNA: TGTGCCAGCAGTGAAGTAGGAGGACCCTACGAGCAGTACTTC
D: -
J: TRBJ2-7
size: few
V: TRBV6-1

CDR3: CASSWDRDLSSYNSPLHF
DNA: TGTGCCAGCAGCTGGGACAGGGACCTTAGCTCCTATAATTCACCCCTCCACTTT
D: TRBD1
J: TRBJ1-6
size: -
V: TRBV4-2

CDR3: CASSQPETHNEQFF
DNA: TGCGCCAGCAGCCAGCCGGAGACCCACAATGAGCAGTTCTTC
D: -
J: TRBJ2-1
size: -
V: TRBV4-1

CDR3: CASSQAGQNTEAFF
DNA: TGTGCCAGCAGCCAAGCTGGACAGAACACTGAAGCTTTCTTT
D: -
J: TRBJ1-1
size: -
V: TRBV9

CDR3: CASNFKQGAIRNEQFF
DNA: TGTGCCAGCAACTTCAAACAGGGGGCGATCAGGAATGAGCAGTTCTTC
D: TRBD1
J: TRBJ2-1
size: -
V: TRBV7-8

CDR3: CASNGLAGSTDTQYF
DNA: TGTGCCAGTAATGGGCTAGCGGGTAGCACAGATACGCAGTATTTT
D: TRBD2
J: TRBJ2-3
size: -
V: TRBV6-5

CDR3: CASSEVAVPNYGYTF
DNA: TGTGCCAGCAGTGAAGTGGCAGTTCCGAACTATGGCTACACCTTC
D: -
J: TRBJ1-2
size: -
V: TRBV2

CDR3: CASSPRPGQNTEAFF
DNA: TGTGCCAGCAGCCCTCGGCCGGGACAGAACACTGAAGCTTTCTTT
D: -
J: TRBJ1-1
size: -
V: TRBV9

CDR3: CASSQEKIQWTGNANTGELFF
DNA: TGCGCCAGCAGCCAAGAAAAGATTCAATGGACAGGGAACGCGAACACCGGGGAGCTGTTTTTT
D: TRBD1
J: TRBJ2-2
size: once
V: TRBV4-1

CDR3: CASSPRYEDNEKLFF
DNA: TGTGCCAGCAGCCCTAGGTACGAAGATAATGAAAAACTGTTTTTT
D: -
J: TRBJ1-4
size: -
V: TRBV27

CDR3: CASSSQRGDLTDTQYF
DNA: TGCGCCAGCAGCTCCCAACGGGGGGACCTCACAGATACGCAGTATTTT
D: TRBD2
J: TRBJ2-3
size: -
V: TRBV5-1

CDR3: CASSYHSNTEAFF
DNA: TGTGCCAGCAGTTACCACAGCAACACTGAAGCTTTCTTT
D: -
J: TRBJ1-1
size: -
V: TRBV12-3/TRBV12-4

CDR3: CASSERAYSNQPQHF
DNA: TGTGCCAGCAGTGAGCGGGCTTATAGCAATCAGCCCCAGCATTTT
D: -
J: TRBJ1-5
size: -
V: TRBV2

CDR3: CASSSVTSGGANEQFF
DNA: TGTGCCAGCAGTTCCGTAACTAGCGGGGGGGCCAATGAGCAGTTCTTC
D: TRBD2
J: TRBJ2-1
size: -
V: TRBV27

CDR3: CATSDTQGFNQPQHF
DNA: TGTGCCACCAGTGATACCCAGGGTTTCAATCAGCCCCAGCATTTT
D: -
J: TRBJ1-5
size: -
V: TRBV24-1

CDR3: CASSSSGTGLSPQHF
DNA: TGTGCCAGCAGCTCTTCCGGGACAGGGCTTTCGCCCCAGCATTTT
D: TRBD1
J: TRBJ1-5
size: -
V: TRBV28

CDR3: CASRGGAINSPLHF
DNA: TGTGCCAGCCGGGGAGGGGCGATTAATTCACCCCTCCACTTT
D: -
J: TRBJ1-6
size: -
V: TRBV11-2

CDR3: CASSSYRGEQYF
DNA: TGCGCCAGCAGTTCTTACAGGGGCGAGCAGTACTTC
D: TRBD1
J: TRBJ2-7
size: -
V: TRBV10-1

CDR3: CASSQAAGGMSNEQFF
DNA: TGTGCCAGCAGCCAAGCCGCCGGGGGGATGAGCAATGAGCAGTTCTTC
D: TRBD2
J: TRBJ2-1
size: -
V: TRBV3-1/TRBV3-2

CDR3: CASSLGSPYGYTF
DNA: TGTGCCAGCAGCTTAGGCAGTCCATATGGCTACACCTTC
D: -
J: TRBJ1-2
size: -
V: TRBV7-8

CDR3: CASSKTSGGANTGELFF
DNA: TGCGCCAGCAGCAAGACTAGCGGGGGAGCGAACACCGGGGAGCTGTTTTTT
D: TRBD2
J: TRBJ2-2
size: -
V: TRBV5-1

CDR3: CASSLTGGEGGELFF
DNA: TGTGCCAGCAGCTTAACAGGGGGCGAAGGCGGGGAGCTGTTTTTT
D: TRBD1
J: TRBJ2-2
size: -
V: TRBV7-8

CDR3: CASSQSAGTATIQYF
DNA: TGCGCCAGCAGCCAATCAGCCGGGACAGCTACCATTCAGTACTTC
D: TRBD1
J: TRBJ2-4
size: once
V: TRBV5-1

CDR3: CASSQTGTAYGYTF
DNA: TGTGCCAGCAGCCAAACAGGGACAGCCTATGGCTACACCTTC
D: TRBD1
J: TRBJ1-2
size: -
V: TRBV3-1/TRBV3-2

CDR3: CASTQTGTANTGELFF
DNA: TGTGCCAGCACCCAAACCGGGACAGCCAACACCGGGGAGCTGTTTTTT
D: TRBD1
J: TRBJ2-2
size: once
V: TRBV9

CDR3: CASRPAEQDTGELFF
DNA: TGTGCCAGCCGACCCGCTGAACAGGACACCGGGGAGCTGTTTTTT
D: -
J: TRBJ2-2
size: -
V: TRBV6-5

CDR3: CASSPGTGLEKLFF
DNA: TGTGCCAGTAGCCCCGGGACAGGCCTCGAAAAACTGTTTTTT
D: TRBD1
J: TRBJ1-4
size: -
V: TRBV19

CDR3: CASSTTPDRGAQHF
DNA: TGTGCCAGCAGTACCACCCCCGACAGGGGTGCCCAGCATTTT
D: TRBD1
J: TRBJ1-5
size: -
V: TRBV27

CDR3: CASSSIQTGLEQYF
DNA: TGCGCCAGCAGTTCTATTCAGACAGGGCTCGAGCAGTACTTC
D: TRBD1
J: TRBJ2-7
size: -
V: TRBV5-1

CDR3: CASSIEGTSSYNEQFF
DNA: TGTGCCAGTAGTATAGAAGGGACTAGCTCCTACAATGAGCAGTTCTTC
D: TRBD2
J: TRBJ2-1
size: -
V: TRBV19

CDR3: CASSGQGGTQYF
DNA: TGTGCCAGCTCAGGACAGGGTGGAACGCAGTATTTT
D: TRBD1
J: TRBJ2-3
size: -
V: TRBV18

CDR3: CASSQELLAGAPDTQYF
DNA: TGCGCCAGCAGCCAAGAATTGCTAGCGGGAGCCCCAGATACGCAGTATTTT
D: TRBD2
J: TRBJ2-3
size: -
V: TRBV4-1

CDR3: CASSGDREGEQYF
DNA: TGTGCCAGCAGTGGGGACAGGGAAGGCGAGCAGTACTTC
D: TRBD1
J: TRBJ2-7
size: -
V: TRBV28

CDR3: CASSLSEKGMGGYTF
DNA: TGTGCCAGCAGTTTATCTGAAAAGGGGATGGGTGGCTACACCTTC
D: -
J: TRBJ1-2
size: -
V: TRBV28

CDR3: CSVAIAGGTEETQYF
DNA: TGCAGCGTTGCTATTGCGGGGGGCACCGAAGAGACCCAGTACTTC
D: TRBD2
J: TRBJ2-5
size: -
V: TRBV29-1

CDR3: CASSLARGYTDTQYF
DNA: TGTGCCAGCAGCTTGGCCAGGGGATACACAGATACGCAGTATTTT
D: -
J: TRBJ2-3
size: -
V: TRBV5-6

CDR3: CASTTPASGGDETQYF
DNA: TGTGCCAGCACCACGCCGGCGTCAGGGGGAGATGAGACCCAGTACTTC
D: TRBD1
J: TRBJ2-5
size: -
V: TRBV28

CDR3: CASSVEDSTDTQYF
DNA: TGTGCCAGCAGCGTAGAAGACTCTACAGATACGCAGTATTTT
D: -
J: TRBJ2-3
size: -
V: TRBV9

CDR3: CASSRGASPNGADTQYF
DNA: TGTGCCAGCAGCCGAGGGGCTAGCCCAAACGGTGCAGATACGCAGTATTTT
D: -
J: TRBJ2-3
size: -
V: TRBV7-8

CDR3: CASSSGHSGNTIYF
DNA: TGTGCCAGCAGTTCAGGGCACTCTGGAAACACCATATATTTT
D: -
J: TRBJ1-3
size: -
V: TRBV27

CDR3: CASSYQGVYGYTF
DNA: TGTGCCAGCAGTTATCAGGGCGTCTATGGCTACACCTTC
D: -
J: TRBJ1-2
size: once
V: TRBV6-2/TRBV6-3

CDR3: CASGRVPGELFF
DNA: TGCGCCAGCGGCAGGGTTCCCGGGGAGCTGTTTTTT
D: -
J: TRBJ2-2
size: once
V: TRBV10-1

CDR3: CASRWDRDYEQYF
DNA: TGTGCCAGCAGGTGGGACAGGGACTACGAGCAGTACTTC
D: TRBD1
J: TRBJ2-7
size: -
V: TRBV6-5

CDR3: CSVDQWETQYF
DNA: TGCAGCGTTGACCAGTGGGAGACCCAGTACTTC
D: -
J: TRBJ2-5
size: -
V: TRBV29-1

CDR3: CASSFSRDSLEAFF
DNA: TGTGCCAGCAGTTTCTCCCGGGACAGCCTGGAAGCTTTCTTT
D: TRBD1
J: TRBJ1-1
size: -
V: TRBV28